Sequencing of this TCR beta chain was carried out in a study of beta chain features in type 1 diabetes. For the study at large: Across the samples, roughly 99 million sorted cells were examined in total.

Every isolated RNA sample was fully reverse transcribed, so sequencing captured expressed TCRB transcripts. The assay was immunoSEQ multiplex PCR, and TCRdb's table has in-frame clones only and misses some. The sample contains approximately 170,000 clones, 7.8% of which appear only once. Purity exceeded 95% in all sorted populations. With respect to this clone: Its antigen is unknown.

Study observations and caveats: When Type 1 diabetes patients were examined, their TCRB CDR3s proved moderately but significantly shorter in all four CD4+ subsets. For patients, the naive, central memory and Treg TCRB repertoires appeared more alike than for healthy donors. The question left open here concerned HLA type influencing TCRB rearrangement.

Germline assignment: CDR1 SGHTA and CDR2 FQGNSA. The CDR3 sequence is 13 residues long. V was trimmed by 5 bases and J by 2 bases, leaving 10 bases between them. The sequence was collected from a woman aged 40 to 49 with type 1 diabetes. The V and J genes are TRBV7-2 and TRBJ2-7; D is undetermined. Sequences were obtained from central memory CD4+ T cells from blood. CDR3 protein: CASSRTTTYEQYF. CDR3 nucleotides: TGTGCCAGCAGCCGTACTACTACCTACGAGCAGTACTTC.